A single sample gave rise to the 11 T cell receptor beta chains below, sequenced in a study of blood T cell repertoires in COVID-19. Repertoires were generated with immunoSEQ multiplex PCR, while TCRdb's copy carries only in-frame clones and drops some. The repertoire holds about 260,000 clones, approximately 90% seen once, with over 4% in the top ten. Sample: PBMCs or T cells enriched from blood (not recorded which). The receptors here all came from a woman in her 30s with acute COVID-19.

This clone was seen a single time. The chain carries TRBV18 and TRBJ2-7; the match to TRBD1 covers 8 bases. V was pared by 0 bases and J by 7 bases, with 11 bases of the junction left unmatched. CDR1 KGHSH and CDR2 LQKENI come from the germline V gene. The CDR3 runs to 16 residues. CDR3 bases: TGTGCCAGCTCACCACCCGGGCAGGGGGCTTGGGGGGAGCAGTACTTC. Translating gives CASSPPGQGAWGEQYF.

The rearrangement uses TRBV18 and TRBJ2-7, with D possibly being TRBD2 (5 bases). V lost 3 bases and J 5 bases, leaving 11 bases between the germline ends. The germline V gene encodes CDR1 KGHSH and CDR2 LQKENI. This CDR3 is 13 amino acids long. This CDR3 is CASSPEGLDEQYF. In DNA, the CDR3 is TGTGCCAGCTCACCTGAGGGTTTGGACGAGCAGTACTTC.

The chain joins TRBV19 to TRBJ1-5; D may be TRBD1 (5 bases). In germline, CDR1 is LNHDA, CDR2 SQIVND (reference sequence). V lost 9 bases and J lost 5, with 14 bases in between. The length of the CDR3 is 13 residues. The chain's CDR3 is CASRSAGDQPQHF. The CDR3 DNA reads TGTGCCAGCCGGAGTGCGGGGGATCAGCCCCAGCATTTT.

The genes are TRBV19 and TRBJ1-1; D is uncertain. Trimming stripped 1 base from V and 4 bases from J, with 7 bases between. There are 13 residues in the CDR3. Germline V gene lookup returns CDR1 LNHDA and CDR2 SQIVND (reference sequence). The CDR3, as DNA: TGTGCCAGTAGTATAGGTATTCGCACTGAAGCTTTCTTT. Amino acids: CASSIGIRTEAFF. Full variable domain (remainder filled in from reference TRBV19 and TRBJ1-1): DGGITQSPKYLFRKEGQNVTLSCEQNLNHDAMYWYRQDPGQGLRLIYYSQIVNDFQKGDIAEGYSVSREKKESFPLTVTSAQKNPTAFYLCASSIGIRTEAFFGQGTRLTVV.

The rearrangement links TRBV7-2 to TRBJ1-1, with D unresolved. The CDR3 covers 15 residues. V was pared by 5 bases and J by 0 bases, with 13 bases between. Germline V gives CDR1 SGHTA, CDR2 FQGNSA. CDR3 sequence: CASSVKRLMNTEAFF. CDR3 in DNA: TGTGCCAGCAGCGTAAAGAGACTTATGAACACTGAAGCTTTCTTT.

This clone came up once. The chain recombines TRBV6-5 with TRBJ2-3, with D tentatively TRBD1 (6 bases). V was clipped by 10 bases and J by 0 bases, with 14 bases between them. This CDR3 is built from 14 residues. CDR1 is MNHEY and CDR2 is SVGAGI in the germline V gene. DNA of the CDR3: TGTGCCACCCCACCAGGGGCTAGCACAGATACGCAGTATTTT. Protein: CATPPGASTDTQYF.

The chain has TRBV19 and TRBJ1-4, with 8 bases aligning to TRBD1. Germline-derived CDR1 and CDR2 are LNHDA and SQIVND (reference sequence). J lost 8 bases, V lost 7 bases, and 6 bases had no gene match. CDR3 length: 13 amino acids. CDR3 amino acids: CASKDRGDEKLFF. In nucleotides, the CDR3 is TGTGCCAGTAAAGACAGGGGAGACGAAAAACTGTTTTTT.

The V call is TRBV5-1, the J call TRBJ2-3; 12 bases fit TRBD1. The germline CDR1 and CDR2 sequences are SGHRS and YFSETQ. V was pared by 3 bases and J by 0 bases, with 11 bases of the junction left unmatched. This CDR3 is 19 amino acids long. The CDR3 sequence: CASSSPGQGAPVSTDTQYF. CDR3 DNA: TGCGCCAGCAGCTCACCGGGACAGGGGGCGCCCGTAAGCACAGATACGCAGTATTTT.

The chain is built from TRBV18 and TRBJ2-7; possibly TRBD2 for D (5 bases). The germline V and J ends were trimmed by 5 bases and 4 bases, with 12 bases remaining between them. CDR3 length: 13 residues. CDR1 is KGHSH, CDR2 LQKENI, per germline. The CDR3 bases are TGTGCCAGCTCATTCTCCCGGGATTACGAGCAGTACTTC. Translated, it gives CASSFSRDYEQYF.

This chain uses TRBV6-5 with TRBJ2-5; 8 bases map to TRBD1. With 5 bases clipped from V and 1 base from J, the junction kept 3 bases outside the gene matches. The length of the CDR3 is 14 residues. CDR1 and CDR2 from the germline V gene are MNHEY and SVGAGI. This CDR3 reads CASSLGTGQETQYF. The CDR3 region has the DNA TGTGCCAGCAGTCTAGGGACAGGCCAAGAGACCCAGTACTTC.

This sequence joins TRBV6-5 and TRBJ2-2, with D tentatively TRBD2 (5 bases). The V gene's germline CDR1 is MNHEY and CDR2 SVGAGI. The CDR3 runs 15 residues. Trimming took off 6 bases at V and 5 bases at J, with 16 bases between the two ends. CDR3 in amino acids: CASRGEGPRTGELFF. Here the CDR3 DNA reads TGTGCCAGCAGGGGAGAGGGCCCCCGGACCGGGGAGCTGTTTTTT.